The table lists the clone carrying this TCR beta chain with many counts. Its specificity is not known. No ophthalmopathy within 18 months of follow-up signified stable hyperthyroidism. Exclusion covered patients with other autoimmune diseases or uncontrolled infections (as well as pregnancy or lactation). CDR1 is SEHNR and CDR2 is FQNEAQ in the germline V gene (reference sequence). CDR3 length: 14 residues. V was trimmed by 5 bases and J by 5 bases, leaving 15 bases between them. This record comes from a study of Graves' ophthalmopathy and Graves' hyperthyroidism. General study points: Among expanded thyroid clonotypes above 0.001 frequency, most also occurred in blood. A model of 13 signatures distinguished ophthalmopathy from stable hyperthyroidism at around 91% sensitivity and approximately 81% specificity.

Amplifying from RNA transcripts, the study obtained TCR beta CDR3 regions. RT-PCR was first run with HTBI primers, then multiplex PCR in a second round. TCRdb redid the calling of the multiplex PCR reads with MiXCR, one entry per CDR3 protein. Among hundreds of thousands of distinct CDR3 sequences listed, 22% were seen once. The chain joins TRBV7-9 to TRBJ2-5, with TRBD2 as a possible D gene (6 bases). What was sequenced was peripheral blood. The TCR comes from a woman in her late teens or twenties with stable Graves' hyperthyroidism. Some clones in this sample may be carry-over from other donors' samples. Here the CDR3 DNA reads TGTGCCAGCAGCGCCGAGGGACTCGGGGAGACCCAGTACTTC. The encoded protein is CASSAEGLGETQYF.